These T cell receptor beta chains were read from a single sample in a study of T cell repertoires in cytomegalovirus infection. TCRdb ran MiXCR on the reads and lists one entry per CDR3 protein. The data contain hundreds of thousands of distinct CDR3 sequences, 33% of them singletons. These receptors have no identified antigens. The starting material was cultured PBMCs, obtained from culture after CMV antigen stimulation. The receptors were gathered from a human donor in good health (CMV status not recorded). Some clones in this sample may be carry-over from other donors' samples. The CDR3 runs from the conserved cysteine through the conserved F or W. D genes are given only for firm matches. Clone size is not always given. Where it is, it says once, few, many or a class for expanded clones.

V: TRBV5-5
J: TRBJ2-7
D: NA
size: few
DNA: TGTGCCAGCAGCTTGGGGTTGGTAACCTACGAGCAGTACTTC
CDR3: CASSLGLVTYEQYF

V: TRBV27
J: TRBJ2-7
D: NA
size: few
DNA: TGTGCCAGCAGTTTGGCAGGGTTCGGCTACGAGCAGTACTTC
CDR3: CASSLAGFGYEQYF

V: TRBV7-2
J: TRBJ1-1
D: NA
size: many
DNA: TGTGCCAGCAGCTTATTCCGTAAGACTGAAGCTTTCTTT
CDR3: CASSLFRKTEAFF

V: TRBV10-3
J: TRBJ1-6
D: TRBD1
size: NA
DNA: TGTGCCGCAGGGACAGGGTCGGGGGCAAATTCACCCCTCCACTTT
CDR3: CAAGTGSGANSPLHF

V: TRBV11-2
J: TRBJ2-3
D: TRBD2
size: few
DNA: TGTGCCAGCAGCCCTAGACTAGCGCGCACAGATACGCAGTATTTT
CDR3: CASSPRLARTDTQYF

V: TRBV7-2
J: TRBJ2-1
D: NA
size: few
DNA: TGTGCCAGCAGCCCAGACGGCGGGCCGAAGCAGTTCTTC
CDR3: CASSPDGGPKQFF

V: TRBV28
J: TRBJ1-5
D: NA
size: NA
DNA: TGTGCCAGCAGTTTATGGGGGAGTGTGAATAGCAATCAGCCCCAGCATTTT
CDR3: CASSLWGSVNSNQPQHF

V: TRBV7-2
J: TRBJ1-3
D: TRBD1
size: NA
DNA: TGTGCCAGCAACTACGGTCCCGGGACAGGGGCCGGCTCTGGAAACACCATATATTTT
CDR3: CASNYGPGTGAGSGNTIYF

V: TRBV19
J: TRBJ1-5
D: NA
size: NA
DNA: TGTGCCAGTACCCGGGTGGCCGAAAATCAGCCCCAGCATTTT
CDR3: CASTRVAENQPQHF

V: TRBV29-1
J: TRBJ1-1
D: TRBD1
size: NA
DNA: TGCAGCGCCCGACAGGGATTGGACACTGAAGCTTTCTTT
CDR3: CSARQGLDTEAFF

V: TRBV7-2
J: TRBJ1-5
D: TRBD1
size: many
DNA: TGTGCCAGCAGCTTCCTGACAGGGGGCGATCAGCCCCAGCATTTT
CDR3: CASSFLTGGDQPQHF

V: TRBV7-2
J: TRBJ2-1
D: NA
size: few
DNA: TGTGCCAGCAGCTTAGAGGGGCTCGCCTACAATGAGCAGTTCTTC
CDR3: CASSLEGLAYNEQFF

V: TRBV12-3/TRBV12-4
J: TRBJ1-5
D: NA
size: few
DNA: TGTGCCTCGAGGGAGACCCGCAATCAGCCCCAGCATTTT
CDR3: CASRETRNQPQHF

V: TRBV12-3/TRBV12-4
J: TRBJ2-1
D: NA
size: NA
DNA: TGTGCCAGCAGTTTATCGGCCCTAGGGGAGCAGTTCTTC
CDR3: CASSLSALGEQFF